This T cell receptor (beta chain) came from a study of blood T cells in healthy people across ages. Comments on this clonotype: A read error is possible here, since a much larger clone lies one base away.

A sample-barcoded 5' primer and a J-beta primer mix were used in a second PCR of roughly 6 to 11 cycles. A 12-random-nucleotide template-switch adaptor tagged each cDNA molecule. Via MiXCR, TCRdb re-called the 5' RACE reads, giving one row per CDR3 protein. The data show about 670,000 distinct CDR3 sequences, 35% to 50% seen once. The CDR3 totals 13 residues. V lost 6 bases and J 12 bases, leaving 20 bases between the germline ends. Germline CDR1 reads DFQATT; CDR2 reads SNEGSKA (reference sequence). V and J are TRBV20-1 and TRBJ1-4; no definite D call. This receptor was taken from an older man in good health. The sequenced material came from blood. Here the CDR3 DNA reads TGCAGTGCAAAGGGAGAGATAGGCGAAGAACTGTTTTTT. Its translation: CSAKGEIGEELFF.